The entry below describes one TCR beta chain. Its antigen is not yet known. Per-base quality was not reported, and no clone a single base away is much larger than it. Including cysteine and phenylalanine, the CDR3 has 15 amino acids. Only CDR3 DNA is held: 45 bases, read in frame from base 1. Looking up the germline V gene yields CDR1 SGHVS and CDR2 FQNEAQ. V is pared back by 5 bases and J by 3 bases, with 17 bases lying between the germline termini. TCRB CDR3 regions were amplified from around 2.1 ug genomic DNA, or all available DNA if less, using the immunoSEQ assay. The multiplex PCR employed 60 forward primers targeting TCR V beta segments and 13 reverse primers targeting J beta segments. Synthetic control templates were spiked into each sample at limiting dilution to estimate reads per starting template. Reads of 87 bp were generated by sequencing on the Illumina HiSeq System. For the original study's pipeline: PCR and sequencing errors were removed by merging closely related sequences with a nearest neighbor algorithm. TCR overlap was defined as the percentage of unique tumor TCR beta sequences that were also present in the same patient's peripheral blood. TCRdb carries this immuneACCESS record with in-frame sequences only. Its versions omit some clonotypes, under half of them owing to an unresolved V gene in the studies checked, with the rest unexplained. D and trimming were read from the DNA, whereas the V and J calls and clone size are those reported in that table. The table for this sample lists approximately 50,000 clones; around 89% of them were counted only once. Jointly, the top ten make up 5% to 6% of the sample.

Interpreted using the paper, the time point label stands for: after dendritic cell vaccination, including at tumor progression/relapse. Patients were selected for having adequate residual fresh-frozen tumor tissue and more than two years of available survival data. Molecular status otherwise varied across the glioblastoma patients, but none of them carried an isocitrate dehydrogenase mutation. PBMC were collected before vaccination, two weeks after the third vaccination, and at tumor progression if tumor progression occurred. Genomic DNA was extracted with the Qiagen DNeasy Blood extraction Kit. This entry is derived from a study of glioma-infiltrating T cells after dendritic cell vaccination (dated by TCRdb to the mid-2010s). About the full investigation: The cohort comprised around 15 glioblastoma patients from Phase I and II dendritic cell vaccination trials, 9 newly diagnosed and 6 with recurrent disease. Autologous tumor lysate-pulsed dendritic cell vaccination was administered to the patients between 2003 and 2012. To make the vaccine, monocyte-derived dendritic cells were cultured for approximately 7 days with IL-4 and GM-CSF and then pulsed overnight with autologous tumor lysate. Each patient got three intradermal injections of the dendritic cell vaccine, spaced at biweekly intervals, in the arm below the axilla. Tumor-infiltrating lymphocyte content was quantified and tumor and blood repertoires were compared in dendritic cell-vaccinated glioblastoma patients by deep sequencing of TCR beta CDR3 regions. Survival after dendritic cell vaccination was correlated with TCR sequencing metrics such as TIL content and the overlap between tumor and blood repertoires. Study-wide findings and limitations: The TCR overlap response model with three groups was called speculative and said to need prospective validation. TCR clonality showed no direct relationship with survival, which suggests that a diverse polyclonal response may matter. The cohort was small and heterogeneous, only a few patients had full blood and tumor sets, and even fewer had initial-recurrent tumor pairs. Higher estimated pretreatment TIL content predicted longer time to progression and overall survival after dendritic cell vaccination.

The chain was built from TRBV7-8 and TRBJ2-7; TRBD2 is perhaps the D gene, given 6 matching bases. Here the sequenced sample was blood, taken after dendritic cell vaccination. The sequence was obtained from a human donor with glioblastoma. The nucleotides are TGTGCCAGCAGCCAGTGGGGGGATAGGCGCTACGAGCAGTACTTC. Translated, this gives CASSQWGDRRYEQYF.